One sample yielded the 30 T cell receptor beta chains listed below, sequenced in a study of technical replicates of blood from a few donors. The method was immunoSEQ multiplex PCR; TCRdb's version includes in-frame clones alone and lacks a portion of them. The sample lists around 70,000 clones; roughly 96% were seen once. Sequencing was performed on T cells isolated from PBMCs. The receptors shown here come from a human donor in good health.

The chain joins TRBV19 to TRBJ1-2; no firm D call. The CDR3 extends over 13 amino acids. Germline V gene lookup returns CDR1 LNHDA and CDR2 SQIVND (reference sequence). Trimming removed 3 bases from V and 6 bases from J, with 11 bases in between. CDR3: CASSMRERDGYTF. CDR3 bases: TGTGCCAGTAGTATGAGGGAACGGGATGGCTACACCTTC. The full variable domain, completed using reference TRBV19 and TRBJ1-2, is DGGITQSPKYLFRKEGQNVTLSCEQNLNHDAMYWYRQDPGQGLRLIYYSQIVNDFQKGDIAEGYSVSREKKESFPLTVTSAQKNPTAFYLCASSMRERDGYTFGSGTRLTVV.

The chain recombines TRBV7-9 with TRBJ1-2, with 9 bases lining up with TRBD1. V trimming: 1 base; J trimming: 2 bases; junction bases outside the gene matches: 2. CDR1 SEHNR and CDR2 FQNEAQ come from the germline V gene (reference sequence). CDR3 length: 15 amino acids. Here the CDR3 DNA reads TGTGCCAGCAGCTTAGGAGGACAGGGGAACTATGGCTACACCTTC. Translated, it gives CASSLGGQGNYGYTF.

This chain links TRBV7-9 with TRBJ1-2, with a tentative D call TRBD1 (6 bases). Per germline, CDR1 SEHNR and CDR2 FQNEAQ (reference sequence). The CDR3 loop spans 13 amino acids. Deletions cut 5 bases from V and 4 bases from J, with 11 bases between. CDR3: CASSPGQRYGYTF. For the CDR3, the DNA is TGTGCCAGCAGCCCTGGACAGCGCTATGGCTACACCTTC.

This chain connects TRBV6-4 to TRBJ2-1; 9 bases agree with TRBD2. The CDR3 contains 14 residues. The V and J ends lost 4 bases and 8 bases, in that order; junction bases with no gene match: 6. Germline V lookup: CDR1 MRHNA, CDR2 SNTAGT. The CDR3 bases are TGTGCCAGCAGTGGCTCTAGCGGGGAGGATGAGCAGTTCTTC. Translating it yields CASSGSSGEDEQFF.

This chain connects TRBV5-4 to TRBJ2-7, with 9 bases that match TRBD1. The CDR3 is 14 residues long. V lost 2 bases to trimming and J lost 5 bases; unmatched junction nucleotides: 5. Per the germline V gene, CDR1 is SGHNT and CDR2 is YYREEE (reference sequence). CDR3 loop: CASSLGDRDNEQYF. CDR3 in DNA: TGTGCCAGCAGCTTAGGGGACAGGGATAACGAGCAGTACTTC.

This chain uses TRBV9 with TRBJ1-1, with TRBD1 identical over 9 bases. Germline CDR1 and CDR2: SGDLS and YYNGEE. This CDR3 is 14 amino acids long. V was clipped by 4 bases and J by 4 bases; unmatched bases: 5. This CDR3 is CASSPGQGFTEAFF. The CDR3 DNA is TGTGCCAGCAGCCCCGGACAGGGGTTCACTGAAGCTTTCTTT.

The gene calls are TRBV28 and TRBJ1-3; no definite D call. The CDR3 is made up of 16 amino acids. Germline V gene lookup returns CDR1 MDHEN and CDR2 SYDVKM. V was clipped by 2 bases and J by 0 bases, with 11 bases between them. CDR3 bases: TGTGCCAGCAGTTTACCAGGAATAAACTCTGGAAACACCATATATTTT. Protein sequence: CASSLPGINSGNTIYF.

This rearrangement joins TRBV19 to TRBJ1-5; D is undetermined. The CDR3 length is 14 residues. V gave up 11 bases and J gave up 0 bases, with 14 bases separating them. In germline, CDR1 is LNHDA, CDR2 SQIVND (reference sequence). The CDR3 protein is CASWQAHSNQPQHF. CDR3 DNA: TGTGCCTCATGGCAGGCTCATAGCAATCAGCCCCAGCATTTT.

The CDR3 protein is CASSVRGSIETQYF. The DNA of the CDR3 is TGTGCCAGCAGCGTAAGGGGGTCAATAGAGACCCAGTACTTC. The rearrangement uses TRBV25-1 and TRBJ2-5; tentatively, D is TRBD1 (6 bases). Germline CDR1 MGHDK, CDR2 SYGVNS. V lost 6 bases to trimming and J lost 4 bases, with 15 bases between them. The length of the CDR3 is 14 residues.

This clone was seen a single time. The chain recombines TRBV5-1 with TRBJ2-7; TRBD2 is a possible D gene (6 bases). Germline V gives CDR1 SGHRS, CDR2 YFSETQ. Trimming removed 0 bases from V and 4 bases from J, with 14 bases in between. The CDR3 consists of 15 residues. The CDR3 spells CASSLGAEGRYEQYF. The CDR3 DNA follows: TGCGCCAGCAGCTTGGGAGCGGAGGGTCGGTACGAGCAGTACTTC.

This clone was seen only once. The rearrangement joins TRBV6-1 to TRBJ2-3; possibly TRBD1 for D (6 bases). The length of the CDR3 is 14 residues. V lost 4 bases and J 3 bases, leaving 11 bases between the germline ends. CDR1 MNHNS and CDR2 SASEGT come from the germline V gene. CDR3 in amino acids: CASSVLQGTDTQYF. In nucleotides, the CDR3 is TGTGCCAGCAGTGTGTTGCAGGGGACAGATACGCAGTATTTT.

The chain's CDR3 is CASSVETGTWETQYF. The CDR3 DNA reads TGTGCCAGCAGCGTCGAGACAGGGACTTGGGAGACCCAGTACTTC. The chain employs TRBV9 and TRBJ2-5; TRBD1 might be the D (7 bases). V shed 2 bases and J shed 5 bases, with 16 bases lying between them. The CDR3 sequence is 15 residues long. Germline V CDR1 and CDR2: SGDLS, YYNGEE.

This chain connects TRBV18 to TRBJ1-2; 7 positions match TRBD1. CDR1 and CDR2 from the germline V gene are KGHSH and LQKENI. The CDR3 is 13 residues long. V was clipped by 5 bases and J by 3 bases; unmatched bases: 3. The CDR3 loop reads CASSTTGDYGYTF. The CDR3, as DNA: TGTGCCAGCTCAACTACAGGGGACTATGGCTACACCTTC.

This rearrangement joins TRBV14 to TRBJ2-1; 7 bases fit TRBD2. This CDR3 is built from 17 residues. Trimming at V came to 3 bases and at J to 7 bases, leaving 15 bases not matched to a gene. Per germline, CDR1 SGHDN and CDR2 FVKESK. DNA of the CDR3: TGTGCCAGCAGCCAGGACCCTCTCGCGGGGGTATGGAATGAGCAGTTCTTC. Translated: CASSQDPLAGVWNEQFF.

The V gene is TRBV2, the J gene TRBJ2-1, with 9 bases matching TRBD2. Germline V gene data show CDR1 as SNHLY and CDR2 as FYNNEI. Unmatched junction bases numbered 7, after V lost 5 bases and J lost 14 bases. The CDR3 extends over 12 amino acids. CDR3 DNA: TGTGCCAGCAGTTCCCTAGCGGGGTATAAGTTCTTC. Its protein product is CASSSLAGYKFF.

The chain recombines TRBV4-1 with TRBJ1-4, with D perhaps TRBD1 (6 bases). There are 17 residues in the CDR3. Deletions cut 1 base from V and 4 bases from J, with 16 bases between. CDR1 and CDR2 (germline): MGHRA, YSYEKL. The CDR3 nucleotides are TGCGCCAGCAGCCAAGTTAATCAGGGGCTGAGTAATGAAAAACTGTTTTTT. This translates into CASSQVNQGLSNEKLFF.

J is TRBJ1-1 and V is TRBV4-1, with a weak D call TRBD1 (5 bases). The length of the CDR3 is 18 residues. V was cut by 5 bases and J by 0 bases, with 22 bases left in between. Germline CDR1 and CDR2: MGHRA and YSYEKL. The CDR3 spells CASSFRSPPTAMNTEAFF. The DNA for the CDR3 is TGCGCCAGCAGCTTCCGTTCCCCTCCGACAGCCATGAACACTGAAGCTTTCTTT.

The gene calls are TRBV9 and TRBJ2-7, with TRBD1 identical over 9 bases. Germline V lookup: CDR1 SGDLS, CDR2 YYNGEE. V lost 4 bases and J lost 2; bases outside the gene matches: 7. The CDR3 contains 15 residues. Written as DNA, the CDR3 is TGTGCCAGCAGCCCCCGGACAGGGGCTACCTACGAGCAGTACTTC. Translation gives CASSPRTGATYEQYF.

The J gene is TRBJ2-5, the V gene TRBV28; TRBD2 matches at 9 bases. Unmatched junction bases numbered 8, after V lost 5 bases and J lost 1 base. The CDR3 length is 16 residues. Looked up from germline, CDR1 is MDHEN and CDR2 is SYDVKM. The CDR3 region is CASSLWGGGAQETQYF. The CDR3 bases are TGTGCCAGCAGTCTTTGGGGCGGGGGGGCCCAAGAGACCCAGTACTTC.

The J gene is TRBJ1-1, the V gene TRBV6-5; D not resolved. The CDR3 is made up of 13 amino acids. Germline CDR1 reads MNHEY; CDR2 reads SVGAGI. Trimming shortened V by 6 bases and J by 2 bases, and 10 bases separated the two germline ends. This chain's CDR3 is CASSRVVNTEAFF. The DNA for the CDR3 is TGTGCCAGCAGCCGTGTAGTAAACACTGAAGCTTTCTTT.

This clone was counted a single time. The chain carries TRBV10-1 and TRBJ1-5; possible D gene TRBD1, 5 bases. Between the trimmed V and J ends, which lost 9 bases and 7 bases, there was a span of 31 bases. The CDR3 length is 18 residues. CDR1 WNHNN and CDR2 SYGVQD come from the germline V gene (reference sequence). The CDR3 DNA follows: TGCGCCAGACCAGACGGCCCCTGGGACGGGACTACGTCGCAGCCCCAGCATTTT. Its translation: CARPDGPWDGTTSQPQHF.

The chain combines TRBV15 with TRBJ2-5; maybe TRBD2 (7 bases). Per germline, CDR1 LNHNV and CDR2 YYDKDF (reference sequence). This CDR3 comprises 16 residues. V lost 4 bases and J lost 2, with 17 bases in between. As DNA, the CDR3 is TGTGCCACCAGCAACAGCTGGGGGAGGGGGCAAGAGACCCAGTACTTC. Amino acid sequence: CATSNSWGRGQETQYF. The variable domain in full, completed from reference TRBV15 and TRBJ2-5, reads DAMVIQNPRYQVTQFGKPVTLSCSQTLNHNVMYWYQQKSSQAPKLLFHYYDKDFNNEADTPDNFQSRRPNTSFCFLDIRSPGLGDTAMYLCATSNSWGRGQETQYFGPGTRLLVL.

The gene calls are TRBV29-1 and TRBJ2-3, with 9 bases that match TRBD2. The CDR3 is made up of 14 amino acids. V lost 6 bases and J lost 6; bases outside the gene matches: 10. Germline lookup yields CDR1 SQVTM and CDR2 ANQGSEA. CDR3 sequence (DNA): TGCAGCGTCGAGGGGCGGGAGGGCCTGGATACGCAGTATTTT. It encodes CSVEGREGLDTQYF.

This clone was counted a few times. This chain joins TRBV6-5 and TRBJ2-6; D possibly corresponds to TRBD2 (6 bases). The V end lost 8 bases, the J end lost 0 bases, and 8 bases lay between the germline ends. CDR1 and CDR2 from the germline V gene are MNHEY and SVGAGI. This CDR3 has 14 amino acids. In DNA form, the CDR3 reads TGTGCCAGCGGCGGGAACTCTGGGGCCAACGTCCTGACTTTC. Translating gives CASGGNSGANVLTF.

In this sample, this clone turned up once. The genes are TRBV28 and TRBJ1-1; 8 bases agree with TRBD1. Germline lookup yields CDR1 MDHEN and CDR2 SYDVKM. The trim removed 8 bases at V and 1 base at J, leaving 3 bases unmatched. This CDR3 contains 13 residues. The CDR3 here is CASFGQGNTEAFF. CDR3 coding DNA: TGTGCCAGCTTCGGACAGGGGAACACTGAAGCTTTCTTT.

The gene calls are TRBV6-5 and TRBJ1-4, with a possible D match to TRBD1 (6 bases). V dropped 6 bases and J dropped 4 bases, with 9 bases sitting between them. The CDR3 contains 13 residues. The germline CDR1 and CDR2 sequences are MNHEY and SVGAGI. The CDR3 sequence: CASRRGGNEKLFF. The DNA of the CDR3 is TGTGCCAGCAGAAGAGGGGGTAATGAAAAACTGTTTTTT.

V and J are TRBV19 and TRBJ2-3, with D maybe TRBD2 (5 bases). CDR3 length: 15 amino acids. The V and J ends lost 6 bases and 0 bases respectively, with 13 bases between them. CDR1 and CDR2 (germline): LNHDA, SQIVND (reference sequence). The DNA of the CDR3 is TGTGCCAGTAGCCAGCGGAGGTCTAGCACAGATACGCAGTATTTT. Protein sequence: CASSQRRSSTDTQYF.

This chain uses TRBV18 with TRBJ2-7, with D tentatively TRBD1 (6 bases). This CDR3 is 14 amino acids long. V was trimmed by 3 bases and J by 6 bases, leaving 15 bases between them. Germline assignment: CDR1 KGHSH and CDR2 LQKENI. The CDR3 loop reads CASSPEHTGTEQYF. CDR3 DNA sequence: TGTGCCAGCTCACCGGAACACACAGGGACCGAGCAGTACTTC.

The chain uses TRBV27 and TRBJ1-2, with D maybe TRBD1 (5 bases). Trimming removed 3 bases from V and 6 bases from J, with 11 bases in between. Germline V CDR1 and CDR2: MNHEY, SMNVEV (reference sequence). This CDR3 has 13 residues. The CDR3 DNA sequence: TGTGCCAGCAGTTTTTTGGGGGGTAATGGCTACACCTTC. This codes for CASSFLGGNGYTF.

The chain joins TRBV11-3 to TRBJ1-4; D is unclear. Trimming took off 7 bases at V and 8 bases at J, with 23 bases between the two ends. There are 16 residues in the CDR3. Germline lookup yields CDR1 SGHNT and CDR2 YENEEA. DNA for the CDR3: TGTGCCAGCACCTACGAGGGCGGCTCGGAGGGCGAAAAACTGTTTTTT. Residues: CASTYEGGSEGEKLFF.